One and the same sample provided the 21 T cell receptor beta chains below, sequenced in a study of shared clonotypes between healthy human individuals. Only in-frame clones appear in the TCRdb table, and some are missing; sequencing was by immunoSEQ multiplex PCR. The table has approximately 2.5 million clones, 90% to 95% seen once; the top ten hold 0.14%. Sequencing was carried out using naive CD4+ T cells sorted from blood. As for subset: CD45RA+ positively selected. Source of these receptors: a man aged 18 to 30 in good health.

The V gene is TRBV10-3, the J gene TRBJ2-2; D unresolved. From germline, CDR1 is ENHRY and CDR2 SYGVKD. This CDR3 has 14 amino acids. Trimming removed 5 bases at V and 6 bases at J, with 13 bases between. CDR3 bases: TGTGCCATCAGTTCCTCATCTGGGTCCGGGGAGCTGTTTTTT. Translated: CAISSSSGSGELFF.

This chain connects TRBV5-1 to TRBJ2-2, with TRBD2 matching 12 bases. The germline gives CDR1 SGHRS, CDR2 YFSETQ. The CDR3 runs to 17 residues. V trimming: 2 bases; J trimming: 2 bases; junction bases outside the gene matches: 4. Here the CDR3 reads CASSLGTSGHNTGELFF. The CDR3 nucleotides are TGCGCCAGCAGCTTAGGGACTAGCGGGCACAACACCGGGGAGCTGTTTTTT. Full variable domain (outside the CDR3, taken from reference TRBV5-1 and TRBJ2-2): KAGVTQTPRYLIKTRGQQVTLSCSPISGHRSVSWYQQTPGQGLQFLFEYFSETQRNKGNFPGRFSGRQFSNSRSEMNVSTLELGDSALYLCASSLGTSGHNTGELFFGEGSRLTVL.

The chain couples TRBV23-1 to TRBJ1-4; 9 nucleotides agree with TRBD1. TRBV23-1 is designated an ORF whose function remains uncertain. Trimming cost V 2 bases and J 2 bases; bases outside gene matches: 12. The CDR3 contains 19 residues. CDR3 loop: CASSQKRDREVATNEKLFF. CDR3 DNA sequence: TGCGCCAGCAGTCAAAAACGGGACAGGGAGGTGGCGACTAATGAAAAACTGTTTTTT.

The chain joins TRBV11-2 to TRBJ2-7; TRBD2 agrees at 9 bases. CDR1 and CDR2 from the germline V gene are SGHAT and FQNNGV. V lost 0 bases, J lost 6 bases, and 6 bases stayed unmatched. The CDR3 covers 15 residues. Here the CDR3 DNA reads TGTGCCAGCAGCTTAGAAGTAGCGGGAGTCCGCGAGCAGTACTTC. This sequence encodes CASSLEVAGVREQYF.

This chain joins TRBV7-6 and TRBJ2-1, with D hard to call. CDR1 is SGHVS, CDR2 FNYEAQ, per germline. The CDR3 covers 14 residues. V was clipped by 3 bases and J by 5 bases, with 11 bases between them. The CDR3, as DNA: TGTGCCAGCAGCTTCGCCCGATTAAACAATGAGCAGTTCTTC. This encodes CASSFARLNNEQFF.

About this clone itself: The sample contains more than one DNA sequence encoding this CDR3. V gene TRBV5-6 combines with J gene TRBJ2-2; 10 positions match TRBD2. The J segment lost 1 base and the V segment lost 1 base, leaving 4 bases of the junction unmatched. From germline, CDR1 is SGHDT and CDR2 YYEEEE. The CDR3 sequence is 17 residues long. The CDR3 region has the DNA TGTGCCAGCAGCTTGCGGACTAGCGGTAGGAACACCGGGGAGCTGTTTTTT. The encoded protein is CASSLRTSGRNTGELFF.

CDR3 sequence reads: CASRLAGVYEQYF. In DNA form, the CDR3 reads TGTGCCAGCAGGCTAGCGGGAGTCTACGAGCAGTACTTC. The J gene is TRBJ2-7, the V gene TRBV14; 10 bases map to TRBD2. The V and J ends lost 6 bases and 3 bases, in that order; junction bases with no gene match: 2. The CDR3 contains 13 residues. The V gene's germline CDR1 is SGHDN and CDR2 FVKESK.

Worth noting for this clone: The CDR3 end shows no conserved phenylalanine or tryptophan, and so a read error is likely. The CDR3 is CASSYSATGVGYTL. The CDR3 region has the DNA TGTGCCAGCAGTTACTCAGCGACAGGGGTCGGCTACACCCTC. The chain recombines TRBV6-5 with TRBJ1-2; 8 bases match TRBD1. The CDR3 length is 14 residues. V shed 0 bases, J shed 8 bases, and the junction held 5 bases outside the gene matches. Germline-derived CDR1 and CDR2 are MNHEY and SVGAGI.

This clone showed up just once. This chain links TRBV1 with TRBJ1-4. TRBV1 is labeled a pseudogene. The CDR3 is 16 residues long. The CDR3 bases are TGCACCAGCTTGTGGGGGATGCGAGTTACGCGGGAAAAACTGTTTTTT. It encodes CTSLWGMRVTREKLFF.

The V call is TRBV5-3, the J call TRBJ1-6; 8 nucleotides agree with TRBD1. TRBV5-3 is placed among ORFs of uncertain function. Trimming took 5 bases from V and 8 from J; bases not matched to a gene: 12. This CDR3 spans 16 amino acids. This chain's CDR3 is CARRSARDRLHSPLHF. The CDR3 DNA reads as TGTGCCAGAAGGTCCGCCCGGGACAGGCTTCATTCACCCCTCCACTTT.

This rearrangement joins TRBV4-1 to TRBJ1-5; D gene unclear. Trimming stripped 2 bases from V and 5 bases from J, with 22 bases between. CDR1 is MGHRA, CDR2 YSYEKL, per germline. The CDR3 contains 18 residues. For the CDR3, the DNA is TGCGCCAGCAGCCAACTGCCTAATTGGGGTAGGGTTCATCAGCCCCAGCATTTT. Translation: CASSQLPNWGRVHQPQHF.

The gene calls are TRBV7-9 and TRBJ2-1; tentatively, D is TRBD2 (6 bases). Germline assignment: CDR1 SEHNR and CDR2 FQNEAQ (reference sequence). This CDR3 is built from 15 residues. Deletions cut 4 bases from V and 7 bases from J, with 17 bases between. DNA for the CDR3: TGTGCCAGCAGCTCCGCGGGCGGGGTTAGAAATGAGCAGTTCTTC. It translates to CASSSAGGVRNEQFF. The entire variable domain, with the rest obtained from reference TRBV7-9 and TRBJ2-1, is as follows: DTGVSQNPRHKITKRGQNVTFRCDPISEHNRLYWYRQTLGQGPEFLTYFQNEAQLEKSRLLSDRFSAERPKGSFSTLEIQRTEQGDSAMYLCASSSAGGVRNEQFFGPGTRLTVL.

This chain links TRBV30 with TRBJ1-1; D is unclear. Germline values: CDR1 GTSNPN, CDR2 SVGIG (reference sequence). This CDR3 region has 12 residues. The V gene lost 0 bases and the J gene lost 10 bases, with 12 bases spanning the gap. Written as DNA, the CDR3 is TGTGCCTGGAGTGTAGATAGGGTTGGAGCTTTCTTT. It encodes CAWSVDRVGAFF.

This sequence joins TRBV6-5 and TRBJ2-3; D is uncertain. Trimming cost V 6 bases and J 3 bases, with 10 bases left between them. The CDR3 is 13 amino acids. Germline V CDR1 and CDR2: MNHEY, SVGAGI. CDR3 protein: CASRRAQTDTQYF. CDR3 bases: TGTGCCAGCAGACGGGCACAGACAGATACGCAGTATTTT.

This clone was detected once. J is TRBJ2-2 and V is TRBV28; D ambiguous. There are 12 residues in the CDR3. Trimming stripped 11 bases from V and 5 bases from J, with 12 bases between. Germline V gene lookup returns CDR1 MDHEN and CDR2 SYDVKM. This chain's CDR3 is CAGAERTGELFF. The CDR3 DNA is TGTGCCGGAGCCGAACGTACCGGGGAGCTGTTTTTT.

The rearrangement joins TRBV6-5 to TRBJ1-2; perhaps TRBD1 as D (5 bases). Germline assignment: CDR1 MNHEY and CDR2 SVGAGI. V shed 2 bases and J shed 1 base, with 14 bases lying between them. CDR3 length equals 16 residues. The CDR3 protein is CASSYGPGPNNYGYTF. The CDR3 DNA reads as TGTGCCAGCAGTTACGGTCCGGGACCTAATAACTATGGCTACACCTTC.

Remarks on this clone: This sample also contains other DNA sequences that code for the same CDR3. The V call is TRBV5-1, the J call TRBJ1-5, with a possible D match to TRBD1 (6 bases). Trimming cost V 2 bases and J 2 bases, with 11 bases left between them. The CDR3 runs 15 residues. The V gene's germline CDR1 is SGHRS and CDR2 YFSETQ. The CDR3 loop reads CASSLAGDRNQPQHF. The CDR3 DNA follows: TGCGCCAGCAGCTTAGCAGGGGACCGCAATCAGCCCCAGCATTTT.

This clone was seen just once. This chain joins TRBV6-5 and TRBJ1-1; D ambiguous. The CDR3 contains 13 residues. CDR1 and CDR2 from the germline V gene are MNHEY and SVGAGI. V was trimmed by 0 bases and J by 7 bases, leaving 9 bases between them. The CDR3 here is CASSYSGMFEAFF. Written as DNA, the CDR3 is TGTGCCAGCAGTTACTCGGGGATGTTTGAAGCTTTCTTT.

The chain recombines TRBV9 with TRBJ2-6; tentatively, D is TRBD2 (5 bases). CDR3 length equals 15 residues. The V and J ends lost 0 bases and 3 bases respectively, with 7 bases between them. The V gene's germline CDR1 is SGDLS and CDR2 YYNGEE. The CDR3, as DNA: TGTGCCAGCAGCGTAGAAGGACTTGGGGCCAACGTCCTGACTTTC. This sequence encodes CASSVEGLGANVLTF.

The chain has TRBV5-4 and TRBJ1-2; D is perhaps TRBD1 (6 bases). Trimming took 3 bases from V and 3 from J, leaving 12 bases between them. This CDR3 spans 14 amino acids. Germline V gives CDR1 SGHNT, CDR2 YYREEE (reference sequence). CDR3 bases: TGTGCCAGCAGCTCCCGACAGGAGTACTATGGCTACACCTTC. Its translation is CASSSRQEYYGYTF.

The chain joins TRBV5-1 to TRBJ2-1; 9 bases match TRBD2. Germline CDR1 and CDR2: SGHRS and YFSETQ. This CDR3 has 16 residues. Trimming took 6 bases from V and 5 from J; bases not matched to a gene: 12. The CDR3 reads CASKGAGGVQDNEQFF. As DNA, the CDR3 is TGCGCCAGCAAGGGAGCGGGAGGTGTTCAAGACAATGAGCAGTTCTTC.